This passage covers 2 T cell receptor beta chains from one sample sequenced in a study of Tregs in tolerant kidney transplant recipients. This table comes from immunoSEQ multiplex PCR, and its TCRdb copy is limited to in-frame clones, with some not included. The repertoire includes 98,000 or so clones, nearly 90% of them detected once, and just under 0.35% sits in the top ten. The sample here was CD4+ T cells from blood, taken before the transplant. The source is a human donor who received a combined kidney and bone marrow transplant.

This clone was observed a single time. The gene calls are TRBV10-3 and TRBJ1-5; 10 bases line up with TRBD1. J lost 0 bases, V lost 2 bases, and 1 base had no gene match. This CDR3 region has 16 residues. Germline V lookup: CDR1 ENHRY, CDR2 SYGVKD. In DNA form, the CDR3 reads TGTGCCATCAGTGAGCGACAGGGGGCTAGCAATCAGCCCCAGCATTTT. Protein: CAISERQGASNQPQHF.

V usage is TRBV2 and J usage is TRBJ1-4; D is possibly TRBD1 (6 bases). CDR1 is SNHLY and CDR2 is FYNNEI in the germline V gene. CDR3 length: 15 residues. V gave up 0 bases and J gave up 7 bases, with 12 bases separating them. CDR3 residues: CASSEAWGRGEKLFF. DNA for the CDR3: TGTGCCAGCAGTGAAGCGTGGGGCAGGGGTGAAAAACTGTTTTTT. The full variable domain, rest sourced from reference TRBV2 and TRBJ1-4, is EPEVTQTPSHQVTQMGQEVILRCVPISNHLYFYWYRQILGQKVEFLVSFYNNEISEKSEIFDDQFSVERPDGSNFTLKIRSTKLEDSAMYFCASSEAWGRGEKLFFGSGTQLSVL.